The entry below gives a single T cell receptor (beta chain) sequence along with its context. Its antigen is not identified. These data originate in a study of blood T cells in healthy people across ages. Study results and caveats: The study found more naive CD4+ cells and higher diversity in long-lived than aged donors.

V lost 5 bases to trimming and J lost 5 bases; unmatched junction nucleotides: 10. Germline V lookup: CDR1 SGHVS, CDR2 FQNEAQ. CDR3 length equals 16 residues. PCR was performed a second time for about 7 to 12 cycles using a sample-barcoded 5' primer and a J-beta primer mix. Each CDR3 protein is one row after TCRdb ran MiXCR on the 5' RACE reads. The table includes about 2 million distinct CDR3 sequences, 49% detected once. The sample comprised blood. The chain joins TRBV7-8 to TRBJ2-7; 12 nucleotides align to TRBD2. The TCR originated in a woman in her thirties or forties in good health. The CDR3 protein is CASSNGPGLAGHEQYF. The CDR3 DNA reads as TGTGCCAGCAGCAACGGTCCGGGACTAGCGGGCCACGAGCAGTACTTC.